This T cell receptor beta chain derives from a study of radiotherapy plus CTLA-4 blockade in lung cancer. A note on this clone: The antigen is undetermined.

The protocol was immunoSEQ multiplex PCR, while the TCRdb copy is restricted to in-frame clones and leaves out a portion. The sample consists of tens of thousands of clones, more than 85% of them appearing once. Study-wide results and limits: Among blood TCR repertoires after radiotherapy plus ipilimumab, tumor-derived clones expanded.

V lost 1 base, J lost 2 bases, and 6 bases stayed unmatched. This CDR3 is built from 17 residues. CDR1 is SGHNT and CDR2 is YENEEA in the germline V gene. The chain combines TRBV11-3 with TRBJ2-3, with TRBD2 matching over 10 bases. This receptor was taken from a human donor with non-small cell lung cancer who had stable disease on radiotherapy plus ipilimumab. The source was peripheral blood, collected from a patient treated with radiotherapy plus ipilimumab. The DNA of the CDR3 is TGTGCCAGCAGCTTAGGAGCTAGCGGGGGCTCCACAGATACGCAGTATTTT. Protein sequence: CASSLGASGGSTDTQYF.